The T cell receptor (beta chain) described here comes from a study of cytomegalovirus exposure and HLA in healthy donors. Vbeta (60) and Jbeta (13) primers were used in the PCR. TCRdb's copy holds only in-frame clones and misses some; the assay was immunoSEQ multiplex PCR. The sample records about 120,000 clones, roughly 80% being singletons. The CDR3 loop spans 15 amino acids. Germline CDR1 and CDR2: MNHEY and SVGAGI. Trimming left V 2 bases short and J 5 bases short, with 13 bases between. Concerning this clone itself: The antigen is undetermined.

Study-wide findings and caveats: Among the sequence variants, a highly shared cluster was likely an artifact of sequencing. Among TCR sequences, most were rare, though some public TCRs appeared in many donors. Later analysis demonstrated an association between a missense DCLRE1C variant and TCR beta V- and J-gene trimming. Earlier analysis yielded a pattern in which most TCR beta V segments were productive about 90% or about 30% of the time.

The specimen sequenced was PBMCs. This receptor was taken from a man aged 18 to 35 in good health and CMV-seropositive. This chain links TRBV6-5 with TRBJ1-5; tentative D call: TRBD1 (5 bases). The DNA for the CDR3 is TGTGCCAGCAGTTACGGAAGGGGTTTCGATCAGCCCCAGCATTTT. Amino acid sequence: CASSYGRGFDQPQHF.